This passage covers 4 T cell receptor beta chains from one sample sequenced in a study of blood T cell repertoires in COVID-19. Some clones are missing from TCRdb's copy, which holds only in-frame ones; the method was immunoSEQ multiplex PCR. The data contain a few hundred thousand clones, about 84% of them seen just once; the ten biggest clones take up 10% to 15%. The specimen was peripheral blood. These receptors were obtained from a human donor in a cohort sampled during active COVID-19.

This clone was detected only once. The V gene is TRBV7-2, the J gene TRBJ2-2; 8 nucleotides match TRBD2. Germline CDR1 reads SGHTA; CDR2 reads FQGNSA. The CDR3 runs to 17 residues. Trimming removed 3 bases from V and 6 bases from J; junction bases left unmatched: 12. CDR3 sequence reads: CASSLFGAGVGPGELFF. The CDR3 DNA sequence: TGTGCCAGCAGCTTGTTCGGAGCGGGAGTTGGTCCCGGGGAGCTGTTTTTT.

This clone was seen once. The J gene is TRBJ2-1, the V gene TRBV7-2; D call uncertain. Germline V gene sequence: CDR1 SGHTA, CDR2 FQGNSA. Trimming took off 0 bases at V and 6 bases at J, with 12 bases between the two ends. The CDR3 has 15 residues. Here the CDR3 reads CASSLALPGSNEQFF. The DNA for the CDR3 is TGTGCCAGCAGCTTAGCGCTGCCCGGGTCCAATGAGCAGTTCTTC.

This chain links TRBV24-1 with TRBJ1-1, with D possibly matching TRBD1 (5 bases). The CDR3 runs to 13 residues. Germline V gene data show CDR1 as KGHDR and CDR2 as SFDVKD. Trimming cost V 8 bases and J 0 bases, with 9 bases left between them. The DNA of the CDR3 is TGTGCCACCACTAGGGGTTTGAACACTGAAGCTTTCTTT. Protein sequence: CATTRGLNTEAFF.

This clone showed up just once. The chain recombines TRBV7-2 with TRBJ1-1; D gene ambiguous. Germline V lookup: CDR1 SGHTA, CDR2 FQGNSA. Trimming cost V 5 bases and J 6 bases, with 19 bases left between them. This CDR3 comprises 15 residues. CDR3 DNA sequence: TGTGCCAGCAGCGCAGAGGGAATTACTGGCGCTGAAGCTTTCTTT. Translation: CASSAEGITGAEAFF.